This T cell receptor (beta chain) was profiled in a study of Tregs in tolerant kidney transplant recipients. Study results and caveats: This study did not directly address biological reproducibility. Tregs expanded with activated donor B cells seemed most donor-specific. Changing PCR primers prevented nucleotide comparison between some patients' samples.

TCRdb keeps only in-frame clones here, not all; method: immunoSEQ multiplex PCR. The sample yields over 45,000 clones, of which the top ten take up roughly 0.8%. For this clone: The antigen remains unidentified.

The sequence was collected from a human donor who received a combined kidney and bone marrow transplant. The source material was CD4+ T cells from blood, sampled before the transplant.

The sequenced CDR3 bases are TGCAGTGCTACGGGACAGGGAGACAATCAGCCC. Residues: CSATGQGDNQP. The CDR3 in full is CSATGQGDNQPQHF. J is TRBJ1-5 and V is TRBV20-1; 9 bases are a match to TRBD1. The CDR3 goes on 3 residues after the read ends, and that part is filled in from the germline J gene. The V and J ends lost 4 bases and 3 bases, in that order; junction bases with no gene match: 4. The CDR3 runs 14 residues. Germline CDR1 reads DFQATT; CDR2 reads SNEGSKA (reference sequence).